Listed below are T cell receptor beta chains from one sample, sequenced in a study of sequential checkpoint blockade in melanoma. Profiling relied on immunoSEQ multiplex PCR, and the TCRdb table lists in-frame clones only, not all of them. Found here are 2,000 to 3,000 clones, more than 20% of them singletons; the top ten hold about 3.9%. This specimen was tumor tissue (inferred from file names), taken from a patient given nivolumab and ipilimumab in sequence. The receptor source for this set is a human donor with melanoma. Each CDR3 is given with its conserved first and last residue. Fields, in order: J gene, D gene, V gene, CDR3 length, clone size, CDR3 protein, CDR3 DNA. A D gene is named only where the DNA matches it firmly. Size values are once, few and many counts, or a class for expanded clones, and some rows have none.

TRBJ2-2,-,TRBV15,15,few,CATSTYRVGTGELFF,TGTGCCACCAGCACGTACAGGGTCGGCACCGGGGAGCTGTTTTTT
TRBJ1-3,TRBD1,TRBV18,16,-,CASSHRDRSSGNTIYF,TGTGCCAGCTCACACCGGGACAGAAGCTCTGGAAACACCATATATTTT
TRBJ1-1,TRBD1,TRBV18,16,once,CASSRGQGASNTEAFF,TGTGCCAGCTCACGGGGACAGGGGGCCTCGAACACTGAAGCTTTCTTT
TRBJ1-2,TRBD1,TRBV28,14,few,CASTLSTGDGGYTF,TGTGCCAGCACCTTATCGACAGGGGATGGGGGCTACACCTTC
TRBJ2-2,-,TRBV19,13,-,CASSTLYTGELFF,TGTGCCAGTAGTACCTTATACACCGGGGAGCTGTTTTTT
TRBJ2-7,TRBD2,TRBV11-3,15,medium-sized,CASTRSAGGSYEQYF,TGTGCCAGCACCCGTTCAGCGGGGGGATCCTACGAGCAGTACTTC
TRBJ2-5,-,TRBV5-1,15,-,CASSLGYVPGETQYF,TGCGCCAGCAGCTTAGGATACGTGCCCGGGGAGACCCAGTACTTC
TRBJ1-5,-,TRBV19,14,once,CASMKHGGGQPQHF,TGTGCCAGTATGAAACACGGGGGAGGTCAGCCCCAGCATTTT
TRBJ1-2,-,TRBV9,12,few,CASSAVSAGYTF,TGTGCCAGCAGCGCAGTATCAGCTGGCTACACCTTC
TRBJ2-3,TRBD2,TRBV7-4,15,many,CASSPQAGRTDTQYF,TGTGCCAGCAGCCCACAAGCGGGACGCACAGATACGCAGTATTTT
TRBJ2-1,TRBD2,TRBV28,15,few,CASSFGDGTSNEQFF,TGTGCCAGCAGTTTCGGTGACGGGACTAGCAATGAGCAGTTCTTC
TRBJ2-2,-,TRBV6-8,16,few,CASSYMSSGEAGELFF,TGTGCCAGCAGTTACATGTCATCGGGGGAGGCCGGGGAGCTGTTTTTT